These 29 T cell receptor beta chains came from one sample sequenced in a study of human T cells and chemical hapten exposure. The time point here: patch test 3, about 24 weeks after DPC sensitization. The treatment is: therapeutic diphenylcyclopropenone sensitization with weekly scalp DPC. MiXCR was run by TCRdb on the RACE reads, yielding one entry per CDR3 protein. The table records around 110,000 distinct CDR3 sequences, about 11% of them present only once. Sequencing was performed on whole blood, taken in connection with sensitization to the hapten diphenylcyclopropenone (DPC). The receptors were sampled from a woman aged 45-65 years with alopecia areata. Some clones in this sample may be carry-over from other donors' samples.

The V and J genes are TRBV2 and TRBJ2-3, with a tentative D call TRBD2 (5 bases). In germline, CDR1 is SNHLY, CDR2 FYNNEI. Trimming left V 5 bases short and J 4 bases short, with 13 bases between. The CDR3 runs to 14 residues. In nucleotides, the CDR3 is TGTGCCAGCAGTAAGATGAGGGAAGCAGATACGCAGTATTTT. Translating it yields CASSKMREADTQYF.

This chain joins TRBV7-8 and TRBJ1-1; weak D call: TRBD1 (5 bases). The CDR3 is 14 amino acids. Germline V gene sequence: CDR1 SGHVS, CDR2 FQNEAQ. Trimming cost V 5 bases and J 7 bases, with 17 bases left between them. CDR3 region: CASSDRPGDDEAFF. Here the CDR3 DNA reads TGTGCCAGCAGCGATAGGCCGGGGGACGATGAAGCTTTCTTT. Variable domain in full (rest from reference TRBV7-8 and TRBJ1-1): GAGVSQSPRYKVAKRGQDVALRCDPISGHVSLFWYQQALGQGPEFLTYFQNEAQLDKSGLPSDRFFAERPEGSVSTLKIQRTQQEDSAVYLCASSDRPGDDEAFFGQGTRLTVV.

J is TRBJ2-5 and V is TRBV12-3 or TRBV12-4, with D possibly matching TRBD2 (6 bases). V lost 5 bases, J lost 3 bases, and 19 bases lay in between. This CDR3 is built from 16 residues. The CDR3 reads CASSPRPAGPKETQYF. The DNA for the CDR3 is TGTGCCAGCAGTCCCCGCCCAGCGGGCCCGAAAGAGACCCAGTACTTC.

V usage is TRBV27 and J usage is TRBJ1-5; a possible D gene is TRBD1 (5 bases). The CDR3 has 15 residues. CDR1 is MNHEY and CDR2 is SMNVEV in the germline V gene (reference sequence). Trimming removed 6 bases at V and 0 bases at J, with 12 bases between. In nucleotides, the CDR3 is TGTGCCAGCAGCAAGACAGCATATAGCAATCAGCCCCAGCATTTT. Translated: CASSKTAYSNQPQHF.

The chain uses TRBV4-2 and TRBJ1-5, with TRBD1 identical over 7 bases. The CDR3 runs to 17 residues. Trimming took 3 bases from V and 0 from J; bases not matched to a gene: 8. Per the germline V gene, CDR1 is LGHNA and CDR2 is YNFKEQ. This CDR3 is CASSQEQGFYSNQPQHF. The CDR3, as DNA: TGTGCCAGCAGCCAGGAACAGGGGTTCTATAGCAATCAGCCCCAGCATTTT.

The chain recombines TRBV12-3 or TRBV12-4 with TRBJ1-4, with D unclear. The CDR3 runs 14 residues. V lost 3 bases and J lost 2, with 7 bases in between. CDR3 in amino acids: CASSFKVTNEKLFF. CDR3 nucleotide sequence: TGTGCCAGCAGTTTTAAGGTCACTAATGAAAAACTGTTTTTT.

This clonotype was seen only a few times. The gene calls are TRBV6-2 or TRBV6-3 and TRBJ1-3; TRBD1 might be the D (5 bases). V lost 6 bases and J 2 bases, leaving 17 bases between the germline ends. The CDR3 is made up of 16 amino acids. Germline V lookup: CDR1 MNHEY, CDR2 SVGEGT. The CDR3 DNA is TGTGCCAGCAGATCGCTGGGGACCCTGACTGGAAACACCATATATTTT. Translation gives CASRSLGTLTGNTIYF.

This clonotype appeared many times. The chain uses TRBV10-3 and TRBJ2-1; TRBD1 aligns across 9 bases. Trimming at V came to 3 bases and at J to 7 bases, leaving 7 bases not matched to a gene. CDR3 length: 15 amino acids. Germline CDR1 is ENHRY and CDR2 is SYGVKD. CDR3 in amino acids: CAISESQGALNEQFF. In DNA, the CDR3 is TGTGCCATCAGTGAATCACAGGGGGCCCTGAATGAGCAGTTCTTC.

The table lists this clonotype with many counts. This rearrangement joins TRBV29-1 to TRBJ2-3; 10 bases match TRBD1. CDR3 length: 16 amino acids. The V gene end was trimmed by 7 bases and the J gene end by 5 bases; junction bases not matched to a gene: 15. CDR1 is SQVTM and CDR2 is ANQGSEA in the germline V gene. Written as DNA, the CDR3 is TGCAGCGCTAACCCCGGACAGGGGGATGATATAGATACGCAGTATTTT. Encoded protein: CSANPGQGDDIDTQYF.

In its sample, this clonotype was seen many times. The chain carries TRBV7-9 and TRBJ2-7; possible D gene TRBD2, 5 bases. CDR3 length equals 14 residues. Trimming removed 5 bases from V and 1 base from J, with 12 bases in between. CDR1 and CDR2 (germline): SEHNR, FQNEAQ (reference sequence). DNA for the CDR3: TGTGCCAGCAGCCCTAGGACGGGATCCTACGAGCAGTACTTC. It specifies CASSPRTGSYEQYF.

The V gene is TRBV29-1, the J gene TRBJ2-3; 8 bases agree with TRBD1. Germline V gene sequence: CDR1 SQVTM, CDR2 ANQGSEA. Trimming removed 4 bases from V and 4 bases from J; junction bases left unmatched: 7. The CDR3 sequence is 14 residues long. The CDR3 DNA reads TGCAGCGTTGGGCAGGGGGCGGTGGCAGATACGCAGTATTTT. It yields the protein CSVGQGAVADTQYF.

A few counts support this clonotype. V usage is TRBV7-8 and J usage is TRBJ1-5; D gene ambiguous. The CDR3 is 14 residues long. The germline V gene has CDR1 SGHVS and CDR2 FQNEAQ. V dropped 5 bases and J dropped 2 bases, with 10 bases sitting between them. CDR3 DNA sequence: TGTGCCAGCAGCCCACAACTCGGCAATCAGCCCCAGCATTTT. Its translation: CASSPQLGNQPQHF.

This chain uses TRBV7-3 with TRBJ2-5, with a weak D call TRBD2 (5 bases). CDR1 and CDR2 from the germline V gene are SGHTA and FQGTGA. V lost 6 bases and J lost 2, with 10 bases in between. The CDR3 is 13 residues long. The DNA for the CDR3 is TGTGCCAGCAGTCGGGGTACGCAAGAGACCCAGTACTTC. This encodes CASSRGTQETQYF.

This clonotype was counted many times. The V gene is TRBV10-3, the J gene TRBJ2-1; TRBD2 aligns across 10 bases. Per the germline V gene, CDR1 is ENHRY and CDR2 is SYGVKD. This CDR3 comprises 16 residues. V was clipped by 4 bases and J by 4 bases; unmatched bases: 7. The CDR3, as DNA: TGTGCCATCAGTGCCAGGGGACTAGCGAGTTACAATGAGCAGTTCTTC. Encoded protein: CAISARGLASYNEQFF.

This chain connects TRBV10-3 to TRBJ1-2, with D unclear. CDR3 size: 12 residues. V lost 7 bases and J 4 bases, leaving 10 bases between the germline ends. Germline CDR1 is ENHRY and CDR2 is SYGVKD. CDR3 residues: CAIKGESYGYTF. The CDR3 bases are TGTGCCATCAAAGGCGAGAGCTATGGCTACACCTTC.

The rearrangement uses TRBV4-2 and TRBJ1-4; a possible D gene is TRBD1 (5 bases). The V and J ends lost 2 bases and 0 bases respectively, with 7 bases between them. The CDR3 sequence is 15 residues long. Germline V gene sequence: CDR1 LGHNA, CDR2 YNFKEQ. The CDR3 sequence is CASSQQGATNEKLFF. CDR3 sequence (DNA): TGTGCCAGCAGCCAACAGGGAGCAACTAATGAAAAACTGTTTTTT.

The chain combines TRBV4-1 with TRBJ2-7; D perhaps matches TRBD2 (6 bases). The CDR3 length is 16 residues. CDR1 MGHRA and CDR2 YSYEKL come from the germline V gene. V was shortened by 0 bases and J by 6 bases, with 18 bases between the two germline ends. This chain's CDR3 is CASSQDSQEGFREQYF. The CDR3 DNA follows: TGCGCCAGCAGCCAAGATAGCCAGGAGGGGTTTCGCGAGCAGTACTTC.

The rearrangement uses TRBV6-1 and TRBJ1-5; D might be TRBD1 (5 bases). The V gene lost 7 bases and the J gene lost 0 bases, with 13 bases spanning the gap. CDR3 length: 15 amino acids. Germline V gives CDR1 MNHNS, CDR2 SASEGT. Here the CDR3 reads CASTPGRTSNQPQHF. The CDR3 DNA sequence: TGTGCCAGCACCCCGGGACGGACTAGCAATCAGCCCCAGCATTTT.

This chain uses TRBV20-1 with TRBJ2-5; D tentatively reads TRBD1 or TRBD2 (5 bases each). The length of the CDR3 is 15 residues. Trimming removed 6 bases from V and 2 bases from J, with 19 bases in between. Germline-derived CDR1 and CDR2 are DFQATT and SNEGSKA (reference sequence). The CDR3 DNA is TGCAGTGCCCAGCCAGGGACCGCGAGTCAAGAGACCCAGTACTTC. This translates into CSAQPGTASQETQYF.

This clonotype was found a few times. This rearrangement joins TRBV12-3 or TRBV12-4 to TRBJ1-1, with no clear D. This CDR3 has 11 residues. V was shortened by 4 bases and J by 5 bases, with 5 bases between the two germline ends. The CDR3 region has the DNA TGTGCCAGCAGTTATAGGACTGAAGCTTTCTTT. It encodes CASSYRTEAFF.

This clonotype was recorded at least ten times. This CDR3 reads CASSSNRDYNEQFF. CDR3 nucleotides: TGTGCCAGCAGCTCGAACCGGGACTACAATGAGCAGTTCTTC. The chain links TRBV7-2 to TRBJ2-1, with D perhaps matching TRBD2 (5 bases). The CDR3 runs 14 residues. Between the trimmed V and J ends, which lost 4 bases and 3 bases, there was a span of 10 bases. Per germline, CDR1 SGHTA and CDR2 FQGNSA.

This clonotype occurred a few times. The rearrangement uses TRBV2 and TRBJ2-4, with TRBD2 matching over 7 bases. The CDR3 runs 14 residues. With V trimmed by 4 bases and J by 3 bases, 3 bases remained unmatched. Per the germline V gene, CDR1 is SNHLY and CDR2 is FYNNEI. The CDR3 spells CASSGGGGKNIQYF. The CDR3 region has the DNA TGTGCCAGCAGTGGCGGGGGAGGCAAAAACATTCAGTACTTC.

This clonotype has more than one count but fewer than ten. This chain uses TRBV6-1 with TRBJ1-3; unclear D gene. Trimming pared 0 bases from V and 2 bases from J, leaving 8 bases between. Germline-derived CDR1 and CDR2 are MNHNS and SASEGT. The CDR3 is 15 amino acids. This CDR3 is CASSEARGPGNTIYF. The DNA for the CDR3 is TGTGCCAGCAGTGAAGCGCGAGGCCCTGGAAACACCATATATTTT.

V usage is TRBV27 and J usage is TRBJ2-7; 9 nucleotides agree with TRBD2. With 8 bases clipped from V and 6 bases from J, the junction kept 8 bases outside the gene matches. This CDR3 region has 13 residues. Germline assignment: CDR1 MNHEY and CDR2 SMNVEV (reference sequence). As DNA, the CDR3 is TGTGCCAGCGGGGAAGCGGGAGGAAGCGAGCAGTACTTC. It codes for CASGEAGGSEQYF.

The V gene is TRBV12-3 or TRBV12-4, the J gene TRBJ2-5; TRBD2 aligns across 11 bases. J lost 5 bases, V lost 5 bases, and 4 bases had no gene match. The CDR3 loop spans 14 amino acids. The CDR3 sequence: CASSLLAGDETQYF. As DNA, the CDR3 is TGTGCCAGCAGTCTACTAGCGGGAGATGAGACCCAGTACTTC.

This clonotype appeared many times. The V call is TRBV5-4, the J call TRBJ2-7, with D perhaps TRBD1 or TRBD2 (5 bases each). The V gene lost 0 bases and the J gene lost 1 base, with 11 bases spanning the gap. There are 15 residues in the CDR3. Germline V gene sequence: CDR1 SGHNT, CDR2 YYREEE (reference sequence). In DNA, the CDR3 is TGTGCCAGCAGCTTGGCGGGACCTACATCCTACGAGCAGTACTTC. It specifies CASSLAGPTSYEQYF.

Notes on this clonotype: The germline gene is not matched at one end of the junction; a read error may be the cause. V is TRBV7-2 and J is TRBJ2-3; no clear D gene. This CDR3 contains 17 residues. Germline CDR1 reads SGHTA; CDR2 reads FQGNSA. CDR3 in amino acids: CAGSLVVKSSSADTQYF. The CDR3 DNA reads as TGTGCCGGCAGCTTAGTTGTGAAGTCGTCCTCAGCGGATACGCAGTATTTT.

This clonotype was detected only a few times. J is TRBJ1-5 and V is TRBV15; possibly TRBD1 for D (6 bases). The germline CDR1 and CDR2 sequences are LNHNV and YYDKDF (reference sequence). This CDR3 is 15 amino acids long. The ends were cut back, 1 base at V and 3 bases at J, with 10 bases in the middle. CDR3 in amino acids: CATSRGRGDNQPQHF. DNA for the CDR3: TGTGCCACCAGCAGAGGCAGGGGAGACAATCAGCCCCAGCATTTT. Based on the CDR3 plus reference TRBV15 and TRBJ1-5, the full variable domain is DAMVIQNPRYQVTQFGKPVTLSCSQTLNHNVMYWYQQKSSQAPKLLFHYYDKDFNNEADTPDNFQSRRPNTSFCFLDIRSPGLGDTAMYLCATSRGRGDNQPQHFGDGTRLSIL.

This clonotype was detected only once. The chain links TRBV4-1 to TRBJ1-5; the D is unclear. Trimming cost V 2 bases and J 3 bases, with 11 bases left between them. CDR1 and CDR2 from the germline V gene are MGHRA and YSYEKL. This CDR3 has 15 amino acids. This CDR3 reads CASSQLHSNNQPQHF. DNA of the CDR3: TGCGCCAGCAGCCAACTCCACAGCAACAATCAGCCCCAGCATTTT.